The T cell receptor beta chain described here comes from a study of CD4 T cells in relation to SARS-CoV-2 and coronaviruses (dated by TCRdb to the early 2020s). Background on the whole study: In the ViraFEST assay, PBMCs were grown with antigen for 10 to 11 days, and TCR beta CDR3s were then sequenced to identify antigen-specific clonal expansions. Samples from three pre-COVID donors and the naive versus memory experiments were sequenced with the Adaptive Biotechnologies TCR-sequencing kit; other data were Illumina-based. The study assessed, at the TCR clonotype level, memory CD4+ T cell crossreactivity between SARS-CoV-2 and common cold coronavirus spike proteins. For other donors in the study, expansion assays were sequenced with a different, Illumina-based TCR-beta assay. Across all 12 patients in the convalescent cohort, the median age was roughly 38 years, with a range of about 20 to 80 years. Of the approximately 12 convalescent patients, 8 were male and 4 were female, and two of the subjects were Hispanic. Shared crossreactive spike epitopes were mapped to their HLA restriction using patient-derived lymphoblastoid cell lines. Beyond this particular receptor, the publication reports: Memory CD4+ clonotypes crossrecognizing SARS-CoV-2 and at least one common cold coronavirus spike were found in roughly three fifths of donors. Small numbers of patients and of tested TCRs limited the study. Because no donor provided both pre-pandemic and post-infection samples, tracing the source of pre-existing responses was limited. Crossreactivity analysis was centred on spike protein, so crossreactivity against other viral proteins was not assessed. Significantly weaker SARS-CoV-2-driven expansion was shown by crossreactive clones than by monoreactive clones, consistent with antigenic imprinting. Naive versus memory sequencing indicated the assay detects memory recall responses rather than primary responses primed during culture.

Naive and memory CD4+ T cells were separated from cryopreserved PBMCs through CD4 enrichment, which was followed by EasySep naive CD4+ T cell enrichment. For roughly 10 days, sorted naive or memory CD4+ T cells (more than 85,000) were cultured at a 1:1 ratio with T cell-depleted PBMCs and CEF peptides. In general, every peptide culture condition was set up in three replicate wells. Ficoll-Paque PLUS gradient centrifugation was used to isolate PBMCs from either whole blood or leukapheresis product. PBMCs were either cryopreserved at -140 degrees C or used fresh in the expansion assay. The QIAamp Micro DNA Kit was used to extract genomic DNA from the CD4+ T cells. CEF-cultured naive and memory CD4+ T cell DNA received survey-level immunoSEQ TCR-beta sequencing. Per the authors' processing: Preprocessing removed nonproductive sequences and CDR3s not starting with C, not ending with F or W, or shorter than 7 amino acids. The MANAFEST web app identified antigen-specific clonotypes based on expansion compared with the reference and other culture wells. To be counted as positive, a clone had to show significant expansion compared with the reference culture, at an FDR below 0.05, in 2 of 3 replicate wells. To be called positive, a clone also had to show significant expansion compared with every other tandem well and an odds ratio greater than 5. Cultured and uncultured naive and memory CD4+ repertoires were searched for previously identified spike- and CEF-reactive CDR3s. CDR3 homology was measured as pairwise Levenshtein distance, computed with the stringdist R package after trimming three terminal residues from each end. The table comes from immuneACCESS by way of TCRdb, which keeps in-frame sequences with V and J called. Part of the clones is missing from these tables; in studies checked, under half for an unresolved V gene and the rest for unknown reasons. The V and J calls and clone size are taken from that table; D and trimming were inferred from the DNA. The sample records 35,000 to 50,000 clones, around 80% of which are singletons. 1.4% of the sample is in the top ten clones.

In regard to this clone: This receptor's antigen is unknown. Per-nucleotide qualities are absent, and no much larger clonotype sits a single base away.

Trimming accounts for 4 bases at V and 0 bases at J, while the number of junction bases matched to no gene is 6. The germline V gene (reference sequence) gives CDR1 as SGHNT and CDR2 as YYREEE. The CDR3 holds 15 amino acids from the cysteine to the phenylalanine. The retained sequence is limited to the CDR3, 45 bases, with the frame set at the first base. The rearrangement joined TRBV5-4 to TRBJ1-1, with 7 bases matching TRBD1. Sequenced input: naive CD4+ T cells from PBMCs, cultured in vitro. The meaning of the sample's cell subset or site label: naive CD4+ T cells isolated by negative enrichment. The sequence derives from an adult with COVID-19. The DNA sequence reads TGTGCCAGCAGCACGGGACAGCACATGAACACTGAAGCTTTCTTT. The resulting protein is CASSTGQHMNTEAFF.